This T cell receptor (beta chain) was documented in a study of blood T cells in healthy people across ages. The CDR3 sequence is 17 residues long. Per germline, CDR1 SGHAT and CDR2 FQNNGV. The V end was cut by 1 base, the J end by 3 bases, with 17 bases between. A second PCR of about 7 to 12 cycles used a sample-barcoded 5' primer and a J-beta primer mix. TCRdb independently ran MiXCR on the 5' RACE reads; one entry per CDR3 protein. This sample has 910,000 or so distinct CDR3 sequences, with 51% found just once. The sequence was obtained from a woman aged 55-75 years in good health. Input material: blood. J is TRBJ2-3 and V is TRBV11-2; D is undetermined. The CDR3 coding sequence is TGTGCCAGCAGCTTAGGGCTGGAGCTAGTTTCGACAGATACGCAGTATTTT. This codes for CASSLGLELVSTDTQYF.